Reported below is one TCR beta chain. Its specificity is unknown. Attached unique molecular identifiers marked individual cDNA molecules. One entry per CDR3 protein results from TCRdb running MiXCR on the 5' RACE reads. The sample consists of about 130,000 distinct CDR3 sequences, 14% to 15% of them appearing once. The sample originates from a study of early T cells in non-severe SARS-CoV-2 infection. For the study at large: Chains were not paired, and sequencing was done on bulk RNA from unsorted whole blood.

V shed 2 bases and J shed 5 bases, with 14 bases lying between them. CDR3 length: 15 amino acids. Germline V gene lookup returns CDR1 SGHTA and CDR2 FQGNSA. Study outcomes and limitations: VDJdb matching skewed toward anti-spike CD8 responses, missing private and CD4 specificities.

Sequencing input: whole blood. The clonotype was recovered from an adult who was a healthcare worker with PCR-confirmed SARS-CoV-2 infection or an uninfected control (not recorded which). V is TRBV7-2 and J is TRBJ2-3; weak D call: TRBD2 (6 bases). The chain's CDR3 is CASSLRRSGGDTQYF. CDR3 coding DNA: TGTGCCAGCAGCTTAAGGCGTTCCGGGGGAGATACGCAGTATTTT.